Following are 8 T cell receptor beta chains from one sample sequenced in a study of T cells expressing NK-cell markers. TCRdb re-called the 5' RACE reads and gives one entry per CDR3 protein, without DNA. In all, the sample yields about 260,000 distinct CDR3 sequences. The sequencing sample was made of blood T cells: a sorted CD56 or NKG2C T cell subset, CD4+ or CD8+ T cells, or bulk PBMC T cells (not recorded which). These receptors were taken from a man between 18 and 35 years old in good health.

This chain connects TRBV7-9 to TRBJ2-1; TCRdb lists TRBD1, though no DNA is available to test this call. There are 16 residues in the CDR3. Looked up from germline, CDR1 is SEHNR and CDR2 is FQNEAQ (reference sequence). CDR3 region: CASSRQSGAVYNEQFF. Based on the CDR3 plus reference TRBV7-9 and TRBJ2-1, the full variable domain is DTGVSQNPRHKITKRGQNVTFRCDPISEHNRLYWYRQTLGQGPEFLTYFQNEAQLEKSRLLSDRFSAERPKGSFSTLEIQRTEQGDSAMYLCASSRQSGAVYNEQFFGPGTRLTVL.

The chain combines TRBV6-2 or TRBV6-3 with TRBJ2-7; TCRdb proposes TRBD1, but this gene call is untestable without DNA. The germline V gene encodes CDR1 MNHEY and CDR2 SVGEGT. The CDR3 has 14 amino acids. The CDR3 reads CASRRIRDHYEQYF.

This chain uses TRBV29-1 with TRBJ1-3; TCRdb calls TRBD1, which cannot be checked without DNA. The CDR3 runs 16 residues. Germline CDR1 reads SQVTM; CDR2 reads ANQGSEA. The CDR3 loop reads CSVEWAGANSGNTIYF.

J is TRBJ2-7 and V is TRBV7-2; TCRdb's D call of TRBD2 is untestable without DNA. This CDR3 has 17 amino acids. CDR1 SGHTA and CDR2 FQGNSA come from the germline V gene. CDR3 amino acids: CASSDGDGLAGPYEQYF.

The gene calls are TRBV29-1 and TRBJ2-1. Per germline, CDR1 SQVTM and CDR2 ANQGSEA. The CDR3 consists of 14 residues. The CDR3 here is CSVEDRTSYNEQFF.

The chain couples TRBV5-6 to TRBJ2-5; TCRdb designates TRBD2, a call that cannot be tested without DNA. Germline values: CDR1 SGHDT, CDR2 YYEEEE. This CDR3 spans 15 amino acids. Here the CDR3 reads CASRLAGGPQETQYF.

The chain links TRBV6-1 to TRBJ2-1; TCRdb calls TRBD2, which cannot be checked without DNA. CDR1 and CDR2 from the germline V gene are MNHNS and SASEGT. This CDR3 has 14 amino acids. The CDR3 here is CASRELAGADEQFF.

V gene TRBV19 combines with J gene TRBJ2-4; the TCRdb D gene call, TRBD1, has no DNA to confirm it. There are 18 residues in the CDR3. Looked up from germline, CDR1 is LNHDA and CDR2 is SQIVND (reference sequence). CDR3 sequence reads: CASSTLGQGLSGKNIQYF. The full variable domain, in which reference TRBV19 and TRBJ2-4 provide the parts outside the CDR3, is DGGITQSPKYLFRKEGQNVTLSCEQNLNHDAMYWYRQDPGQGLRLIYYSQIVNDFQKGDIAEGYSVSREKKESFPLTVTSAQKNPTAFYLCASSTLGQGLSGKNIQYFGAGTRLSVL.